This passage covers 19 T cell receptor beta chains from one sample sequenced in a study of T cell repertoires in cytomegalovirus infection. One entry per CDR3 protein, called by TCRdb with MiXCR from the reads. The sample has over 300,000 distinct CDR3 sequences, 9.5% seen once. Sequencing input: PBMCs. Receptor source: a human donor in good health (CMV status not recorded). Some clones in this sample may be carry-over from other donors' samples.

The chain combines TRBV7-6 with TRBJ2-1; the match to TRBD2 covers 9 bases. V was pared by 5 bases and J by 3 bases, with 5 bases of the junction left unmatched. The germline CDR1 and CDR2 sequences are SGHVS and FNYEAQ. CDR3 length: 15 residues. The DNA of the CDR3 is TGTGCCAGCAGCCCTCTAGCGGGGAACTACAATGAGCAGTTCTTC. Protein product: CASSPLAGNYNEQFF.

For the CDR3, the DNA is TGTGCCAGCAGCTCTACCGGGACTAGTCGTGGGGTGACCCAGTACTTC. It codes for CASSSTGTSRGVTQYF. The chain recombines TRBV5-6 with TRBJ2-5; 8 bases match TRBD2. The CDR3 has 16 amino acids. Trimming took 3 bases from V and 7 from J; bases not matched to a gene: 14. The germline CDR1 and CDR2 sequences are SGHDT and YYEEEE.

This clonotype was seen more than once but under ten times. The chain has TRBV4-2 and TRBJ1-5; D perhaps matches TRBD1 (5 bases). Looked up from germline, CDR1 is LGHNA and CDR2 is YNFKEQ. The CDR3 length is 15 residues. V shed 0 bases and J shed 6 bases, with 12 bases lying between them. The CDR3 reads CASSQDWGGGQPQHF. The DNA for the CDR3 is TGTGCCAGCAGCCAAGATTGGGGGGGGGGTCAGCCCCAGCATTTT.

The CDR3: CASTRLAGGTSWNEQFF. DNA of the CDR3: TGTGCCAGCACTAGACTAGCGGGGGGCACCTCCTGGAATGAGCAGTTCTTC. This chain uses TRBV2 with TRBJ2-1; TRBD2 aligns across 13 bases. J was trimmed by 7 bases and V by 7 bases; bases with no gene match: 13. Germline loops: CDR1 SNHLY, CDR2 FYNNEI. The CDR3 runs to 17 residues.

This clonotype has a handful of counts. This chain joins TRBV28 and TRBJ1-1; 8 nucleotides match TRBD1. Trimming took 3 bases from V and 0 from J; bases not matched to a gene: 3. This CDR3 region has 15 residues. Germline lookup yields CDR1 MDHEN and CDR2 SYDVKM. CDR3 bases: TGTGCCAGCAGTTTCCGGACAGGGTTGAACACTGAAGCTTTCTTT. Its protein product is CASSFRTGLNTEAFF.

In this sample, this clonotype turned up many times. The rearrangement links TRBV6-2 or TRBV6-3 to TRBJ1-5, with no clear D. Germline values: CDR1 MNHEY, CDR2 SVGEGT. The CDR3 contains 16 residues. V gave up 2 bases and J gave up 0 bases, with 11 bases separating them. The CDR3 sequence is CASSYVVGNSNQPQHF. The CDR3 bases are TGTGCCAGCAGTTACGTGGTGGGGAATAGCAATCAGCCCCAGCATTTT.

In its sample, this clonotype was seen once. A much larger clone differs by one base, so this may be a read error. The CDR3 ends on some other residue instead of the conserved phenylalanine or tryptophan, so this is likely a read error. The CDR3 coding sequence is TGTGCCAGCAGTTGGGGGAGTAGCGGCAAAAACATTCAGTACCTC. This sequence encodes CASSWGSSGKNIQYL. This chain links TRBV27 with TRBJ2-4; D is perhaps TRBD2 (6 bases). Trimming removed 4 bases from V and 3 bases from J, with 13 bases in between. In germline, CDR1 is MNHEY, CDR2 SMNVEV (reference sequence). The CDR3 is made up of 15 amino acids.

This clonotype has more than one count but fewer than ten. The rearrangement joins TRBV15 to TRBJ2-1; D is unclear. V was pared by 0 bases and J by 12 bases, with 9 bases between. Germline CDR1 is LNHNV and CDR2 is YYDKDF (reference sequence). The CDR3 totals 12 residues. The CDR3 is CATSRDGVRQFF. The CDR3 DNA reads as TGTGCCACCAGCAGAGATGGGGTAAGGCAGTTCTTC.

This clonotype was picked up many times. V usage is TRBV10-1 and J usage is TRBJ2-7; no clear D gene. Per germline, CDR1 WNHNN and CDR2 SYGVQD (reference sequence). The CDR3 has 16 residues. V lost 4 bases and J lost 2, with 18 bases in between. CDR3 in amino acids: CASSAGWPEPTYEQYF. CDR3 coding DNA: TGCGCCAGCAGTGCTGGTTGGCCCGAACCTACCTACGAGCAGTACTTC.

The rearrangement uses TRBV28 and TRBJ1-1; tentatively, D is TRBD1 (5 bases). V lost 6 bases to trimming and J lost 0 bases, with 17 bases between them. Germline CDR1 and CDR2: MDHEN and SYDVKM. The CDR3 sequence is 16 residues long. The CDR3 nucleotides are TGTGCCAGCAGCCCCAGGGTAAACGATTTGAACACTGAAGCTTTCTTT. Residues: CASSPRVNDLNTEAFF. Full variable domain (rest looked up from reference TRBV28 and TRBJ1-1): DVKVTQSSRYLVKRTGEKVFLECVQDMDHENMFWYRQDPGLGLRLIYFSYDVKMKEKGDIPEGYSVSREKKERFSLILESASTNQTSMYLCASSPRVNDLNTEAFFGQGTRLTVV.

The rearrangement uses TRBV7-2 and TRBJ2-5; 11 bases are a match to TRBD2. Germline V CDR1 and CDR2: SGHTA, FQGNSA. J lost 7 bases, V lost 5 bases, and 9 bases had no gene match. CDR3 length: 15 amino acids. CDR3 nucleotides: TGTGCCAGCAGCCTTTCGGCTAGCGGGGGGAGGACCCAGTACTTC. It specifies CASSLSASGGRTQYF. Full variable domain (remainder filled in from reference TRBV7-2 and TRBJ2-5): GAGVSQSPSNKVTEKGKDVELRCDPISGHTALYWYRQSLGQGLEFLIYFQGNSAPDKSGLPSDRFSAERTGGSVSTLTIQRTQQEDSAVYLCASSLSASGGRTQYFGPGTRLLVL.

The V gene is TRBV25-1, the J gene TRBJ2-1, with 9 bases that match TRBD2. Trimming at V came to 6 bases and at J to 2 bases, leaving 8 bases not matched to a gene. CDR3 length: 16 residues. Germline V gene lookup returns CDR1 MGHDK and CDR2 SYGVNS. The CDR3 DNA reads TGTGCCAGCAGCCCCCCTACTAGCGGGCCCTACAATGAGCAGTTCTTC. Protein: CASSPPTSGPYNEQFF.

This chain connects TRBV15 to TRBJ2-1; D is unresolved. Germline values: CDR1 LNHNV, CDR2 YYDKDF (reference sequence). The CDR3 length is 15 residues. The V gene lost 4 bases and the J gene lost 5 bases, with 15 bases spanning the gap. For the CDR3, the DNA is TGTGCCACCAGCACTAACCGCGGCTTCAACAATGAGCAGTTCTTC. It is translated as CATSTNRGFNNEQFF.

Details on this clonotype: This may stem from a read error, because a much larger clone lies one nucleotide away. The rearrangement joins TRBV7-6 to TRBJ2-2; 7 bases fit TRBD2. The V gene's germline CDR1 is SGHVS and CDR2 FNYEAQ. There are 14 residues in the CDR3. V lost 7 bases and J lost 7; bases outside the gene matches: 9. DNA for the CDR3: TGTGCCAGCAAGGAGGCGGGAGACATCGGGGAGCTGTTTTTT. Translating gives CASKEAGDIGELFF.

In its sample, this clonotype was seen a few times. V gene TRBV6-6 combines with J gene TRBJ1-2; weak D call: TRBD1 (5 bases). V lost 6 bases, J lost 2 bases, and 13 bases lay in between. The germline V gene encodes CDR1 MNHNY and CDR2 SVGAGI (reference sequence). There are 14 residues in the CDR3. The CDR3 loop reads CASRGGERNYGYTF. CDR3 DNA: TGTGCCAGCAGGGGGGGGGAAAGGAACTATGGCTACACCTTC.

This clonotype was seen a handful of times. This chain joins TRBV6-2 or TRBV6-3 and TRBJ2-5; perhaps TRBD2 as D (6 bases). The CDR3 is made up of 16 amino acids. V dropped 6 bases and J dropped 2 bases, with 19 bases sitting between them. Germline V CDR1 and CDR2: MNHEY, SVGEGT. CDR3 DNA: TGTGCCAGCAGCCGCACCAATCCAGGAGGGCAAGAGACCCAGTACTTC. Translation gives CASSRTNPGGQETQYF.

This clonotype was detected ten times or more. DNA for the CDR3: TGTGCCAGCAGCTTCCCGGGTTCCGGGCTATCACCCCTCCACTTT. The encoded protein is CASSFPGSGLSPLHF. The chain links TRBV7-9 to TRBJ1-6; D is unclear. CDR3 length equals 15 residues. Germline V gene data show CDR1 as SEHNR and CDR2 as FQNEAQ (reference sequence). Trimming pared 3 bases from V and 10 bases from J, leaving 16 bases between.

Ten or more counts support this clonotype. The genes are TRBV7-3 and TRBJ2-2; D is undetermined. Trimming cost V 2 bases and J 6 bases, with 1 base left between them. This CDR3 has 11 amino acids. Germline CDR1 and CDR2: SGHTA and FQGTGA. CDR3 sequence reads: CASSLSGELFF. CDR3 in DNA: TGTGCCAGCAGCTTATCCGGGGAGCTGTTTTTT.

This chain uses TRBV19 with TRBJ2-6; 8 positions match TRBD1. Germline trimming cut 6 bases from V and 1 base from J; bases unmatched to any gene: 5. Germline lookup yields CDR1 LNHDA and CDR2 SQIVND (reference sequence). The CDR3 runs to 16 residues. DNA for the CDR3: TGTGCCAGTAGGGACAGGGCTCGATCTGGGGCCAACGTCCTGACTTTC. This sequence encodes CASRDRARSGANVLTF. Together with reference TRBV19 and TRBJ2-6, the CDR3 gives the full variable domain: DGGITQSPKYLFRKEGQNVTLSCEQNLNHDAMYWYRQDPGQGLRLIYYSQIVNDFQKGDIAEGYSVSREKKESFPLTVTSAQKNPTAFYLCASRDRARSGANVLTFGAGSRLTVL.